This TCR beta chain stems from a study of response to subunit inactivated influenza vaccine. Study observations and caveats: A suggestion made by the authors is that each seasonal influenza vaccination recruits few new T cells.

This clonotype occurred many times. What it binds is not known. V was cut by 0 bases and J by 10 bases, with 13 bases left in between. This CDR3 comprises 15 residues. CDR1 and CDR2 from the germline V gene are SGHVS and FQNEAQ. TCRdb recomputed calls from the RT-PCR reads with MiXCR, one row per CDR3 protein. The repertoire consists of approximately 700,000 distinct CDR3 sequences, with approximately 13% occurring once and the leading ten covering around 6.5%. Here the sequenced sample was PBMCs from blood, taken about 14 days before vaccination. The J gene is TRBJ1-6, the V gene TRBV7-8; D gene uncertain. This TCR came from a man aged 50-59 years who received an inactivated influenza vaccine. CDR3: CASSLASGSGSPLHF. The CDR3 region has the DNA TGTGCCAGCAGCTTAGCGTCGGGGAGCGGGTCACCCCTCCACTTT.